This TCR beta chain was profiled in a study of T cells in tuberculosis. Study in general: T cells were selected with CD1B tetramers loaded with glucose monomycolate. A South African cohort included IGRA-negative adolescents, latently infected IGRA-positive adolescents and adults with active tuberculosis.

Concerning this clone: Its target is unknown.

Study observations and caveats: Cases with active tuberculosis were adults, while controls were adolescents. Shorter CDR3-alpha in active tuberculosis partly drove smaller distances.

The protocol was immunoSEQ multiplex PCR, while the TCRdb copy is restricted to in-frame clones and leaves out a portion. The sample lists 30,000 or so clones, around 95% occurring once. The material sequenced was PBMCs. This TCR was sampled from a donor aged 10-35 years with latent tuberculosis or without tuberculosis infection.

CDR3 sequence (DNA): TGTGCCAGCAGCTTGACAGGGGAAGAGACCCAGTACTTC. Residues: CASSLTGEETQYF. The V and J genes are TRBV7-9 and TRBJ2-5, with 8 bases identical to TRBD1. Trimming took 3 bases from V and 3 from J; bases not matched to a gene: 0. Germline V gene data show CDR1 as SEHNR and CDR2 as FQNEAQ (reference sequence). The CDR3 spans 13 residues.